One TCR beta chain is described in this entry. No antigen is known for it. The data originate from a study of vaccination and CD4 T cells after COVID-19. Whole-study context: Of the convalescent patients, who were SARS-CoV-2 positive by nasal swab PCR, 9 or 10 had mild and one severe disease. It was a median roughly 92 days after diagnosis, with a range of 35 to 161, that post-COVID samples were drawn.

CDR1 and CDR2 from the germline V gene are MDHEN and SYDVKM. With 7 bases removed from V and 8 bases from J, the gap between germline ends came to 17 bases. CDR3 size: 13 residues. With the Oncomine TCR Beta short-read assay, DNA from cultured CD4+ T cells was sequenced. TCRdb analysed the PCR reads with MiXCR anew, one entry per CDR3 protein. The sample lists 9,500 to 15,000 distinct CDR3 sequences; around half were seen once. Treatment described: roughly nine-day PBMC culture with coronavirus spike peptide pools or control peptides (ViraFEST assay). Half the growth medium was swapped for new IL-2 medium on days 3 and 7.

The J gene is TRBJ1-2, the V gene TRBV28; D remains unclear. The TCR comes from a human donor who had recovered from COVID-19. Material: CD4+ T cells from blood, cultured in vitro. Here the CDR3 reads CASTNQQARGYTF. For the CDR3, the DNA is TGTGCCAGCACCAACCAGCAGGCTCGGGGCTACACCTTC.